The sample holds a few counts of the clone carrying this T cell receptor beta chain. Antigen unknown. The data were taken from a study of blood T cells in healthy people across ages. Using a J-beta primer mix together with a sample-barcoded 5' primer, a second PCR was run for roughly 7 to 11 cycles. Via MiXCR, TCRdb re-called the 5' RACE reads, giving one row per CDR3 protein. The sample shows hundreds of thousands of distinct CDR3 sequences, approximately 48% of them seen only once. Trimming pared 0 bases from V and 9 bases from J, leaving 9 bases between. Germline V CDR1 and CDR2: SGHTA, FQGNSA. There are 13 residues in the CDR3. Overall study findings and caveats: Getting older went along with TCR beta diversity per million T cells dropping roughly linearly.

This clonotype originated in a man in his 60s in good health. Input material: blood. V usage is TRBV7-2 and J usage is TRBJ2-1; D is undetermined. The CDR3 region is CASSLASLGEQFF. CDR3 nucleotides: TGTGCCAGCAGCTTAGCCAGCTTGGGTGAGCAGTTCTTC.